These 27 T cell receptor beta chains were sequenced from one sample in a study of T cell changes during pregnancy in multiple sclerosis. TCRdb's copy holds only in-frame clones and misses some; the assay was immunoSEQ multiplex PCR. Among approximately 18,000 clones, approximately 87% were seen once, and the ten largest hold about 14%. The source material was CD8+ T cells from peripheral blood mononuclear cells, sampled in the third trimester of pregnancy. The receptors were sampled from a female donor in good health, enrolled as a control in a pregnancy study.

This clone was recorded once. V usage is TRBV6-5 and J usage is TRBJ2-7, with 7 bases fitting TRBD2. V trimming: 8 bases; J trimming: 1 base; junction bases outside the gene matches: 8. Germline CDR1 is MNHEY and CDR2 is SVGAGI. The CDR3 has 14 amino acids. CDR3 sequence reads: CASGWAGESYEQYF. CDR3 nucleotide sequence: TGTGCCAGCGGGTGGGCGGGGGAGTCCTACGAGCAGTACTTC.

The rearrangement uses TRBV4-1 and TRBJ2-7, with TRBD2 matching 9 bases. The CDR3 spans 14 residues. Unmatched junction bases numbered 8, after V lost 5 bases and J lost 6 bases. The germline V gene encodes CDR1 MGHRA and CDR2 YSYEKL. CDR3 in amino acids: CASSFSGGVGEQYF. CDR3 DNA sequence: TGCGCCAGCAGCTTTAGCGGGGGTGTTGGCGAGCAGTACTTC.

By proportion, this clone is medium-sized. The V and J genes are TRBV4-1 and TRBJ2-7; the D gene is possibly TRBD2 (6 bases). The CDR3 length is 16 residues. V was trimmed by 1 base and J by 2 bases, leaving 15 bases between them. Germline V gene lookup returns CDR1 MGHRA and CDR2 YSYEKL. The CDR3 DNA follows: TGCGCCAGCAGCCAAGCCACGGGACTCATAACCTACGAGCAGTACTTC. It yields the protein CASSQATGLITYEQYF.

V usage is TRBV27 and J usage is TRBJ2-6, with 9 bases that match TRBD1. Germline CDR1 is MNHEY and CDR2 is SMNVEV (reference sequence). CDR3 size: 17 residues. The trim removed 5 bases at V and 4 bases at J, leaving 9 bases unmatched. CDR3 loop: CASSPRDRVAGANVLTF. The CDR3 DNA reads as TGTGCCAGCAGTCCACGGGACAGGGTAGCCGGGGCCAACGTCCTGACTTTC.

This clone is medium-sized (0.01 to 0.1%) by share. The rearrangement uses TRBV4-2 and TRBJ2-6, with unresolved D. V was pared by 0 bases and J by 0 bases, with 6 bases between. Germline CDR1 LGHNA, CDR2 YNFKEQ. The CDR3 runs 16 residues. CDR3 in DNA: TGTGCCAGCAGCCAAGACTCGAGCTCTGGGGCCAACGTCCTGACTTTC. Translation: CASSQDSSSGANVLTF.

J is TRBJ1-1 and V is TRBV29-1, with unresolved D. CDR1 is SQVTM and CDR2 is ANQGSEA in the germline V gene. The length of the CDR3 is 10 residues. Trimming removed 7 bases at V and 5 bases at J, with 8 bases between. The CDR3 sequence: CSAVETEAFF. The DNA of the CDR3 is TGCAGCGCAGTTGAAACTGAAGCTTTCTTT. Using reference TRBV29-1 and TRBJ1-1 for the parts outside the CDR3, the full variable domain is SAVISQKPSRDICQRGTSLTIQCQVDSQVTMMFWYRQQPGQSLTLIATANQGSEATYESGFVIDKFPISRPNLTFSTLTVSNMSPEDSSIYLCSAVETEAFFGQGTRLTVV.

The CDR3 protein is CASSDTGSNQPQHF. CDR3 coding DNA: TGTGCCAGCAGTGACACAGGTAGCAATCAGCCCCAGCATTTT. The chain has TRBV6-4 and TRBJ1-5; D is possibly TRBD1 (5 bases). With 2 bases removed from V and 0 bases from J, the gap between germline ends came to 5 bases. The CDR3 length is 14 residues. Per the germline V gene, CDR1 is MRHNA and CDR2 is SNTAGT.

This clone was found once. The chain employs TRBV28 and TRBJ1-1; tentative D call: TRBD1 (6 bases). Trimming shortened V by 6 bases and J by 0 bases, and 11 bases separated the two germline ends. Per the germline V gene, CDR1 is MDHEN and CDR2 is SYDVKM. The CDR3 length is 14 residues. The CDR3 region is CASSFQGMNTEAFF. CDR3 in DNA: TGTGCCAGCAGCTTTCAGGGGATGAACACTGAAGCTTTCTTT.

The V gene is TRBV7-9, the J gene TRBJ2-5, with D possibly being TRBD1 (6 bases). The CDR3 covers 17 residues. The germline V gene encodes CDR1 SEHNR and CDR2 FQNEAQ (reference sequence). The ends were cut back, 11 bases at V and 0 bases at J, with 25 bases in the middle. CDR3 sequence: CAATPGAGALNQETQYF. CDR3 nucleotide sequence: TGTGCCGCGACCCCCGGGGCAGGGGCGCTGAACCAAGAGACCCAGTACTTC.

The DNA of the CDR3 is TGTGCCAGCAGCCCCGACAGGCTCTATGGCTACACCTTC. Its translation: CASSPDRLYGYTF. V gene TRBV5-5 combines with J gene TRBJ1-2; D may be TRBD1 (6 bases). The germline gives CDR1 SGHKS, CDR2 YYEKEE (reference sequence). The V end was cut by 4 bases, the J end by 4 bases, with 11 bases between. The CDR3 length is 13 residues.

The chain is built from TRBV5-5 and TRBJ2-2; D might be TRBD1 (5 bases). The CDR3 covers 16 residues. Trimming left V 0 bases short and J 0 bases short, with 9 bases between. Looked up from germline, CDR1 is SGHKS and CDR2 is YYEKEE (reference sequence). The CDR3 spells CASSLAGAPNTGELFF. The CDR3 DNA sequence: TGTGCCAGCAGCTTGGCTGGGGCACCGAACACCGGGGAGCTGTTTTTT. The full variable domain, completed using reference TRBV5-5 and TRBJ2-2, is DAGVTQSPTHLIKTRGQQVTLRCSPISGHKSVSWYQQVLGQGPQFIFQYYEKEERGRGNFPDRFSARQFPNYSSELNVNALLLGDSALYLCASSLAGAPNTGELFFGEGSRLTVL.

This CDR3 is CASSQDSSGAYLETQYF. The CDR3 DNA sequence: TGTGCCAGCAGCCAAGATTCTAGCGGCGCATATTTAGAGACCCAGTACTTC. The V and J genes are TRBV4-2 and TRBJ2-5; TRBD2 matches 7 bases. CDR1 and CDR2 (germline): LGHNA, YNFKEQ. V shed 0 bases, J shed 4 bases, and the junction held 11 bases outside the gene matches. This CDR3 is built from 17 residues.

This chain links TRBV5-5 with TRBJ2-7; no firm D call. Germline V lookup: CDR1 SGHKS, CDR2 YYEKEE (reference sequence). V was cut by 1 base and J by 5 bases, with 7 bases left in between. The CDR3 length is 12 residues. DNA for the CDR3: TGTGCCAGCAGCTTGCGACACGACGAGCAGTACTTC. It specifies CASSLRHDEQYF.

This chain connects TRBV29-1 to TRBJ1-1; perhaps TRBD1 as D (5 bases). V lost 2 bases, J lost 6 bases, and 10 bases lay in between. Germline values: CDR1 SQVTM, CDR2 ANQGSEA. The CDR3 covers 12 residues. The CDR3 region is CSVEFWGAEAFF. The CDR3 DNA reads as TGCAGCGTTGAATTCTGGGGCGCTGAAGCTTTCTTT.

J is TRBJ2-7 and V is TRBV29-1; TRBD1 aligns across 7 bases. The CDR3 runs 14 residues. CDR1 and CDR2 (germline): SQVTM, ANQGSEA. Trimming took 6 bases from V and 3 from J; bases not matched to a gene: 11. This CDR3 is CSVVAGTVNYEQYF. In DNA form, the CDR3 reads TGCAGCGTAGTAGCCGGGACAGTGAACTACGAGCAGTACTTC.

The J gene is TRBJ1-2, the V gene TRBV7-8; no clear D gene. The CDR3 runs 16 residues. Germline V gene data show CDR1 as SGHVS and CDR2 as FQNEAQ. The V gene lost 1 base and the J gene lost 4 bases, with 16 bases spanning the gap. CDR3 residues: CASSLGYGLEGYGYTF. As DNA, the CDR3 is TGTGCCAGCAGCTTAGGCTACGGACTAGAGGGCTATGGCTACACCTTC.

The V gene is TRBV13, the J gene TRBJ1-6, with D tentatively TRBD1 (5 bases). The CDR3 spans 12 residues. The V end was cut by 8 bases, the J end by 12 bases, with 14 bases between. CDR1 PRHDT and CDR2 FYEKMQ come from the germline V gene (reference sequence). The CDR3 loop is CASRGGVGPLHF. The CDR3 DNA reads as TGTGCCAGCCGGGGGGGGGTAGGACCCCTCCACTTT.

The chain is built from TRBV6-5 and TRBJ2-7, with D possibly TRBD1 on 6 matching bases. The CDR3 contains 14 residues. CDR1 and CDR2 from the germline V gene are MNHEY and SVGAGI. V gave up 5 bases and J gave up 6 bases, with 17 bases separating them. The CDR3 loop is CASSGSGVLGEQYF. CDR3 nucleotide sequence: TGTGCCAGCAGTGGATCAGGGGTGTTGGGCGAGCAGTACTTC.

The rearrangement links TRBV19 to TRBJ1-2; possible D gene TRBD1, 6 bases. V lost 7 bases to trimming and J lost 0 bases, with 21 bases between them. The CDR3 runs 17 residues. CDR1 and CDR2 from the germline V gene are LNHDA and SQIVND (reference sequence). In DNA form, the CDR3 reads TGTGCCAGTAATCGAGTCGGGGGGGCCGAACCTAACTATGGCTACACCTTC. Its translation: CASNRVGGAEPNYGYTF.

The gene calls are TRBV7-8 and TRBJ1-5, with D perhaps TRBD1 (6 bases). V lost 2 bases and J lost 3, with 11 bases in between. Germline V gene data show CDR1 as SGHVS and CDR2 as FQNEAQ. CDR3 length: 15 residues. The CDR3 loop is CASSLTGNYNQPQHF. In DNA, the CDR3 is TGTGCCAGCAGCTTAACAGGGAATTACAATCAGCCCCAGCATTTT.

The chain links TRBV9 to TRBJ2-7, with TRBD2 matching 7 bases. The CDR3 is 16 amino acids. Looked up from germline, CDR1 is SGDLS and CDR2 is YYNGEE. Unmatched junction bases numbered 6, after V lost 0 bases and J lost 0 bases. The CDR3 reads CASSVDPSGSSYEQYF. CDR3 bases: TGTGCCAGCAGCGTAGATCCTAGCGGCTCCTCCTACGAGCAGTACTTC.

This chain joins TRBV5-1 and TRBJ2-7, with a tentative D call TRBD1 (6 bases). The CDR3 spans 14 residues. The V gene lost 0 bases and the J gene lost 3 bases, with 10 bases spanning the gap. Germline V gene sequence: CDR1 SGHRS, CDR2 YFSETQ. CDR3 bases: TGCGCCAGCAGCTTGGGTGGGGGCTTCTACGAGCAGTACTTC. Translation gives CASSLGGGFYEQYF.

For the CDR3, the DNA is TGTGCCAGCAGTGAATCCGAGAAAAGGATAGCTGGCTACACCTTC. Translation gives CASSESEKRIAGYTF. The chain recombines TRBV2 with TRBJ1-2; no clear D. Per germline, CDR1 SNHLY and CDR2 FYNNEI. This CDR3 has 15 residues. V lost 2 bases and J 7 bases, leaving 17 bases between the germline ends.

This chain links TRBV4-2 with TRBJ2-2, with 8 positions matching TRBD2. V shed 5 bases and J 5 bases; nucleotides not matched to a gene: 10. CDR3 length: 16 amino acids. The V gene's germline CDR1 is LGHNA and CDR2 YNFKEQ. In DNA, the CDR3 is TGTGCCAGCAGCTCAAAGAGCGGGAGCGGAACCGGGGAGCTGTTTTTT. Protein sequence: CASSSKSGSGTGELFF.

The chain has TRBV7-2 and TRBJ2-7; TRBD2 might be the D (5 bases). CDR3 size: 13 residues. V was pared by 0 bases and J by 6 bases, with 9 bases between. Per germline, CDR1 SGHTA and CDR2 FQGNSA. CDR3 DNA: TGTGCCAGCAGCTTAGCGGGTGCGGGCGAGCAGTACTTC. It codes for CASSLAGAGEQYF. Full variable domain (rest looked up from reference TRBV7-2 and TRBJ2-7): GAGVSQSPSNKVTEKGKDVELRCDPISGHTALYWYRQSLGQGLEFLIYFQGNSAPDKSGLPSDRFSAERTGGSVSTLTIQRTQQEDSAVYLCASSLAGAGEQYFGPGTRLTVT.

In this sample, this clone turned up once. V and J are TRBV7-9 and TRBJ2-7; the match to TRBD2 covers 7 bases. V trimming: 7 bases; J trimming: 3 bases; junction bases outside the gene matches: 9. The CDR3 sequence is 14 residues long. Germline CDR1 reads SEHNR; CDR2 reads FQNEAQ (reference sequence). The CDR3 nucleotides read TGTGCCAGCACCCGCGGGGACTATCGCTACGAGCAGTACTTC. Encoded protein: CASTRGDYRYEQYF.

CDR3 in DNA: TGTGCCAGCAGTTCCGGGACAGGTGGGGAAAAACTGTTTTTT. It specifies CASSSGTGGEKLFF. The chain links TRBV28 to TRBJ1-4; 8 bases line up with TRBD1. CDR3 length equals 14 residues. In germline, CDR1 is MDHEN, CDR2 SYDVKM. V lost 4 bases, J lost 8 bases, and 6 bases stayed unmatched. The entire variable domain, with the rest obtained from reference TRBV28 and TRBJ1-4, is as follows: DVKVTQSSRYLVKRTGEKVFLECVQDMDHENMFWYRQDPGLGLRLIYFSYDVKMKEKGDIPEGYSVSREKKERFSLILESASTNQTSMYLCASSSGTGGEKLFFGSGTQLSVL.